The 10 T cell receptor beta chains below were found in one sample sequenced in a study of shared clonotypes between healthy human individuals. Assay: immunoSEQ multiplex PCR; the TCRdb copy retains only in-frame clones and omits some. The table shows about 2,200,000 clones, with approximately 94% occurring only once. CD45RO negativity and positive selection for CCR7 defined naive CD8 cells, a population that excluded terminally differentiated effector memory CD45RA+ cells. Sequenced material: naive CD8+ T cells from PBMCs. These receptors came from a man aged 18 to 30 in good health. Some clones in this sample may be carry-over from other donors' samples.

The rearrangement uses TRBV28 and TRBJ1-4; 11 nucleotides align to TRBD1. Germline CDR1 is MDHEN and CDR2 is SYDVKM. The CDR3 has 16 amino acids. V lost 5 bases to trimming and J lost 7 bases; unmatched junction nucleotides: 9. Written as DNA, the CDR3 is TGTGCCAGCAGTCAATACGGACAGGGGGCTCGTGAAAAACTGTTTTTT. Translated: CASSQYGQGAREKLFF.

The table lists this clone with a few counts. V is TRBV2 and J is TRBJ1-5; D gene ambiguous. Germline CDR1 SNHLY, CDR2 FYNNEI. V was trimmed by 1 base and J by 0 bases, leaving 13 bases between them. The CDR3 loop spans 17 amino acids. CDR3 coding DNA: TGTGCCAGCAGTGAAGGCCACGGACGCTATAGCAATCAGCCCCAGCATTTT. This gives the protein CASSEGHGRYSNQPQHF.

Comment on this clone: Other nucleotide sequences in the sample specify the same CDR3. The chain links TRBV20-1 to TRBJ2-5, with D possibly being TRBD2 (5 bases). The CDR3 sequence is 11 residues long. V was clipped by 6 bases and J by 0 bases, with 5 bases between them. The V gene's germline CDR1 is DFQATT and CDR2 SNEGSKA (reference sequence). Here the CDR3 reads CSARDQETQYF. The CDR3 DNA sequence: TGCAGTGCGCGGGACCAAGAGACCCAGTACTTC.

The V gene is TRBV7-6, the J gene TRBJ2-1; D is unresolved. CDR1 SGHVS and CDR2 FNYEAQ come from the germline V gene. Trimming left V 0 bases short and J 5 bases short, with 8 bases between. This CDR3 comprises 14 residues. The CDR3 DNA is TGTGCCAGCAGCTTAGCACCGGAAAACAATGAGCAGTTCTTC. Translation: CASSLAPENNEQFF.

A single count supports this clone. The identical CDR3 is also encoded by other nucleotide sequences in the sample. The gene calls are TRBV6-5 and TRBJ2-7; D gene ambiguous. This CDR3 is 14 amino acids long. V lost 2 bases, J lost 0 bases, and 8 bases lay in between. Germline V gene data show CDR1 as MNHEY and CDR2 as SVGAGI. The CDR3 region is CASSYGQASYEQYF. The CDR3 DNA follows: TGTGCCAGCAGTTACGGCCAGGCCTCCTACGAGCAGTACTTC.

The CDR3 nucleotides are TGTGCCAGTAGTACAACAGGGAAGTCCCATCAGCCCCAGCATTTT. Translated, it gives CASSTTGKSHQPQHF. This chain uses TRBV19 with TRBJ1-5; the D gene is possibly TRBD1 (6 bases). Trimming cost V 4 bases and J 5 bases, with 15 bases left between them. CDR1 and CDR2 (germline): LNHDA, SQIVND (reference sequence). The CDR3 runs to 15 residues.

The gene calls are TRBV29-1 and TRBJ1-1; possibly TRBD1 for D (5 bases). The V end lost 5 bases, the J end lost 4 bases, and 14 bases lay between the germline ends. Germline assignment: CDR1 SQVTM and CDR2 ANQGSEA. The CDR3 sequence is 13 residues long. The CDR3 reads CSVHGGGVTEAFF. CDR3 nucleotides: TGCAGCGTTCATGGGGGAGGAGTCACTGAAGCTTTCTTT.

This clone has just one count. This chain links TRBV6-5 with TRBJ1-2, with a weak D call TRBD1 (5 bases). The CDR3 spans 15 residues. Trimming took off 0 bases at V and 4 bases at J, with 12 bases between the two ends. Germline V gene sequence: CDR1 MNHEY, CDR2 SVGAGI. CDR3 coding DNA: TGTGCCAGCAGTTACTCCCGGACGGGACGCTATGGCTACACCTTC. Translated, it gives CASSYSRTGRYGYTF.

In regard to this clone: Within the sample, other DNA sequences also encode this same CDR3. This chain links TRBV9 with TRBJ2-7; D gene uncertain. Germline V CDR1 and CDR2: SGDLS, YYNGEE. The V end lost 0 bases, the J end lost 0 bases, and 10 bases lay between the germline ends. The CDR3 totals 15 residues. The DNA of the CDR3 is TGTGCCAGCAGCGTAGGCCCAGCTAGCTCCTACGAGCAGTACTTC. It codes for CASSVGPASSYEQYF.

The V call is TRBV19, the J call TRBJ1-1, with a tentative D call TRBD1 (6 bases). The germline V gene has CDR1 LNHDA and CDR2 SQIVND (reference sequence). This CDR3 has 14 residues. Trimming cost V 6 bases and J 6 bases, with 17 bases left between them. The CDR3 DNA reads TGTGCCAGTAGCACGACAGGTCGGGGGCCTGAAGCTTTCTTT. It encodes CASSTTGRGPEAFF.